These 21 T cell receptor beta chains originate from one sample sequenced in a study of blood T cell repertoires in COVID-19. The repertoire was sequenced with immunoSEQ multiplex PCR; TCRdb's copy has only in-frame clones and lacks some. Of approximately 670,000 clones listed, around 90% were seen once; the top ten hold around 0.3%. Sequenced material: peripheral blood. These TCRs come from a woman between 18 and 29 years old with acute or convalescent COVID-19.

The chain couples TRBV5-6 to TRBJ2-1; 9 bases align to TRBD1. The CDR3 extends over 14 amino acids. V was pared by 2 bases and J by 7 bases, with 4 bases of the junction left unmatched. Germline CDR1 SGHDT, CDR2 YYEEEE. The CDR3 nucleotides read TGTGCCAGCAGCTTCGGGACAGGGTGGAATGAGCAGTTCTTC. This gives the protein CASSFGTGWNEQFF.

The chain combines TRBV4-2 with TRBJ1-1, with a weak D call TRBD1 (5 bases). The germline V and J ends were trimmed by 7 bases and 3 bases, with 15 bases remaining between them. The CDR3 contains 14 residues. Germline values: CDR1 LGHNA, CDR2 YNFKEQ. CDR3 sequence reads: CASNPGGADTEAFF. In DNA, the CDR3 is TGTGCCAGCAATCCAGGAGGGGCCGACACTGAAGCTTTCTTT.

The chain is built from TRBV4-3 and TRBJ1-3; D may be TRBD1 (6 bases). V lost 1 base to trimming and J lost 4 bases, with 20 bases between them. The CDR3 loop spans 18 amino acids. Per germline, CDR1 LGHNA and CDR2 YSLEER. The CDR3 protein is CASSQVRLRGVVGNTIYF. CDR3 nucleotide sequence: TGCGCCAGCAGCCAAGTTCGGCTCAGGGGAGTGGTAGGAAACACCATATATTTT.

The V gene is TRBV5-1, the J gene TRBJ2-7, with 12 bases matching TRBD1. V shed 3 bases and J 3 bases; nucleotides not matched to a gene: 4. CDR1 SGHRS and CDR2 YFSETQ come from the germline V gene. CDR3 length: 15 residues. Here the CDR3 DNA reads TGCGCCAGCAGCTCCCGGGACAGGGGGCACTACGAGCAGTACTTC. As protein: CASSSRDRGHYEQYF.

The CDR3 DNA reads TGTGCCAGCAGTGAGAGGGACAGGGCCCGATATCAGTTCTTC. It codes for CASSERDRARYQFF. The chain combines TRBV2 with TRBJ2-1, with 9 bases lining up with TRBD1. CDR1 is SNHLY and CDR2 is FYNNEI in the germline V gene. Germline trimming cut 3 bases from V and 13 bases from J; bases unmatched to any gene: 10. The CDR3 runs 14 residues.

This clone was counted a few times. The chain carries TRBV10-2 and TRBJ2-7; D possibly corresponds to TRBD2 (6 bases). The germline gives CDR1 WSHSY, CDR2 SAAADI. Trimming removed 1 base from V and 6 bases from J, with 19 bases in between. The CDR3 loop spans 16 amino acids. As DNA, the CDR3 is TGCGCCAGCAGTGAGTTAATGGCGGGGACTGTCGGCGAGCAGTACTTC. Encoded protein: CASSELMAGTVGEQYF.

The chain employs TRBV12-5 and TRBJ1-5; 9 bases match TRBD1. With V trimmed by 5 bases and J by 4 bases, 3 bases remained unmatched. Germline V lookup: CDR1 LGHNT, CDR2 FRNRAP. There are 14 residues in the CDR3. The CDR3 loop reads CASGPGTGNQPQHF. Here the CDR3 DNA reads TGTGCTAGTGGTCCCGGGACAGGGAATCAGCCCCAGCATTTT.

For the CDR3, the DNA is TGTGCCAGCCGGCGGGACCCCCTTGGGACAGATACGCAGTATTTT. This gives the protein CASRRDPLGTDTQYF. The chain is built from TRBV6-5 and TRBJ2-3; TRBD2 might be the D (6 bases). The V end lost 8 bases, the J end lost 3 bases, and 18 bases lay between the germline ends. This CDR3 is 15 amino acids long. Germline V lookup: CDR1 MNHEY, CDR2 SVGAGI.

This chain uses TRBV13 with TRBJ1-1, with D perhaps matching TRBD1 (6 bases). The V and J ends lost 7 bases and 3 bases respectively, with 12 bases between them. This CDR3 has 13 residues. The germline V gene encodes CDR1 PRHDT and CDR2 FYEKMQ (reference sequence). The CDR3, as DNA: TGTGCCAGCACTTCAGGGGTGGACACTGAAGCTTTCTTT. Translation gives CASTSGVDTEAFF.

The chain couples TRBV5-6 to TRBJ1-2; D is possibly TRBD1 (6 bases). This CDR3 comprises 14 residues. The germline gives CDR1 SGHDT, CDR2 YYEEEE. Trimming shortened V by 4 bases and J by 7 bases, and 17 bases separated the two germline ends. CDR3 DNA sequence: TGTGCCAGCAGCCCGGACAGACAGCCTTCTGGCTACACCTTC. Translating gives CASSPDRQPSGYTF.

The V gene is TRBV2, the J gene TRBJ1-6, with TRBD1 identical over 8 bases. From germline, CDR1 is SNHLY and CDR2 FYNNEI. The ends lost 3 bases at V and 10 bases at J; junction bases unmatched: 11. The CDR3 sequence is 16 residues long. Here the CDR3 DNA reads TGTGCCAGCAGTGAGGACAGGGTGGTTGCTGGGTCACCCCTCCACTTT. Its translation: CASSEDRVVAGSPLHF.

The J gene is TRBJ2-3, the V gene TRBV11-2; a possible D gene is TRBD2 (7 bases). V was pared by 3 bases and J by 2 bases, with 12 bases between. CDR3 size: 15 residues. Germline-derived CDR1 and CDR2 are SGHAT and FQNNGV. CDR3 loop: CASSFKGGFTDTQYF. The CDR3 coding sequence is TGTGCCAGCAGCTTTAAGGGGGGGTTCACAGATACGCAGTATTTT.

The chain employs TRBV9 and TRBJ1-2; 7 bases line up with TRBD1. This CDR3 is built from 15 residues. V lost 0 bases to trimming and J lost 3 bases; unmatched junction nucleotides: 5. Germline CDR1 and CDR2: SGDLS and YYNGEE. The CDR3 DNA reads TGTGCCAGCAGCGTAGGGGCAGGGGGAGACTATGGCTACACCTTC. It specifies CASSVGAGGDYGYTF.

J is TRBJ1-2 and V is TRBV9; no reliable D call. The germline V gene encodes CDR1 SGDLS and CDR2 YYNGEE. V was shortened by 1 base and J by 2 bases, with 6 bases between the two germline ends. The CDR3 consists of 13 residues. Written as DNA, the CDR3 is TGTGCCAGCAGCGTAACGACAAACTATGGCTACACCTTC. Encoded protein: CASSVTTNYGYTF.

The chain combines TRBV5-1 with TRBJ2-7, with D hard to call. V was cut by 0 bases and J by 10 bases, with 11 bases left in between. The germline V gene has CDR1 SGHRS and CDR2 YFSETQ. This CDR3 spans 12 amino acids. The DNA of the CDR3 is TGCGCCAGCAGCTTGGCGCCCGCGGAACAGTACTTC. The encoded protein is CASSLAPAEQYF.

The chain employs TRBV4-1 and TRBJ1-4; 10 nucleotides line up with TRBD1. Germline CDR1 and CDR2: MGHRA and YSYEKL. J gave up 6 bases and V 6 bases, and 10 bases lay outside the gene matches. There are 16 residues in the CDR3. The CDR3 nucleotides are TGCGCCAGCAGGTCAACAAAAGACAGGGGGCATGAAAAACTGTTTTTT. Translation gives CASRSTKDRGHEKLFF.

The rearrangement uses TRBV4-3 and TRBJ2-7; weak D call: TRBD2 (7 bases). The CDR3 covers 15 residues. CDR1 is LGHNA, CDR2 YSLEER, per germline. The V and J ends lost 0 bases and 2 bases respectively, with 11 bases between them. CDR3 residues: CASSQEGGGTYEQYF. CDR3 in DNA: TGCGCCAGCAGCCAAGAAGGGGGGGGAACCTACGAGCAGTACTTC.

The count of this clone is one. This chain joins TRBV9 and TRBJ1-1; D possibly corresponds to TRBD1 (6 bases). Trimming shortened V by 4 bases and J by 0 bases, and 13 bases separated the two germline ends. CDR3 length equals 15 residues. Germline CDR1 is SGDLS and CDR2 is YYNGEE. The CDR3 protein is CASSPRTAMNTEAFF. As DNA, the CDR3 is TGTGCCAGCAGCCCTCGGACAGCCATGAACACTGAAGCTTTCTTT.

The chain is built from TRBV24-1 and TRBJ1-4; D is unresolved. Trimming stripped 2 bases from V and 6 bases from J, with 12 bases between. The CDR3 consists of 15 residues. The V gene's germline CDR1 is KGHDR and CDR2 SFDVKD. The CDR3 protein is CATSDYEDFYEKLFF. The CDR3 DNA sequence: TGTGCCACCAGTGATTACGAGGACTTTTATGAAAAACTGTTTTTT.

The V and J genes are TRBV15 and TRBJ1-5, with TRBD1 matching over 8 bases. V trimming: 9 bases; J trimming: 7 bases; junction bases outside the gene matches: 8. The germline CDR1 and CDR2 sequences are LNHNV and YYDKDF (reference sequence). This CDR3 spans 13 amino acids. The CDR3 bases are TGTGCCACGACCGACAGGGGAGCCCAGCCCCAGCATTTT. Its protein is CATTDRGAQPQHF.

The chain links TRBV5-4 to TRBJ1-2, with D unclear. Per germline, CDR1 SGHNT and CDR2 YYREEE (reference sequence). The ends were cut back, 3 bases at V and 7 bases at J, with 10 bases in the middle. The CDR3 length is 12 residues. CDR3: CASSSGWGGYTF. CDR3 nucleotide sequence: TGTGCCAGCAGCTCGGGGTGGGGTGGCTACACCTTC.